The present entry profiles one T cell receptor beta chain with its context. Its antigen is still unknown. This specimen belongs to a study of high-grade serous ovarian cancer treatment subgroups. V was pared by 4 bases and J by 5 bases, with 3 bases of the junction left unmatched. The CDR3 consists of 15 residues. In germline, CDR1 is SGHRS, CDR2 YFSETQ. Assay used: immunoSEQ multiplex PCR; TCRdb lists only in-frame clones, some missing. The sample carries thousands of clones, about 68% recorded once. Study-wide results and limits: Clonal relatedness tracked neoantigen level, and by trend copy number and mutation load. Tumors within one patient showed repertoire similarity of roughly 0.11 to 0.79.

The tumor samples were collected prior to definitive surgery or chemotherapy. This chain links TRBV5-1 with TRBJ2-5; 15 nucleotides match TRBD2. Sequenced input: tumor tissue. This TCR was recovered from a human donor with high-grade serous ovarian cancer. The CDR3 nucleotides read TGCGCCAGCAGCCTAGGACTAGCGGGAGGGGAGACCCAGTACTTC. It is translated as CASSLGLAGGETQYF.